What follows describes a single T cell receptor (beta chain). Its recognized antigen is unknown. The sample holds no much larger clone one base away, and base qualities are not on file. The time point label on this specimen signifies: baseline before first vaccination. The vaccinee samples were drawn from two UK trials, COV001 and COV002, one of which was a single-blind randomized controlled phase 2/3 trial testing AZD1222 (ChAdOx1 nCoV-19) in healthy adults. For TCRbeta chain sequencing, PBMC samples from trial participants were taken at day 0 and at day 28 after the second dose. The CDR3 regions of human TCRbeta chains were subjected to immunosequencing. The original pipeline was this. Repertoire TCRs were checked for matches against a reference library of SARS-CoV-2-specific TCRs that had been generated using the MIRA antigen-specificity platform. Breadth was defined as the fraction of unique TCRs that were SARS-CoV-2-associated. Depth was defined as the fraction of total T cells that were SARS-CoV-2-associated. Each spike-specific TCR was assigned to its reactive spike region and to a CD4 or CD8 class using the MIRA data. Log10-transformed breadth and depth values were compared by one-way ANOVA with Sidak's multiple comparisons tests. Held by TCRdb, this immuneACCESS table contains in-frame sequences only and omits some clones. Under half of the omission traces to an unresolved V gene where checked; the cause of the rest is unknown. V, J and clone size are those of that table, while D and trimming were read from the DNA. This sample gives some 120,000 clones in total; roughly 93% of them show up just once. The top ten constitute 6.6% of the sample.

The sample is drawn from a study of T cell responses to AZD1222 COVID-19 vaccine (dated by TCRdb to about 2021). About the investigation overall: AZD1222 recipients whose second dose came at about 4 weeks and those whose second dose came at about 12 weeks were combined into one group, since spike-specific TCR depth and breadth did not differ between the two schedules. A total of approximately 240 trial participants underwent TCR sequencing, of whom around 210 had received two doses of AZD1222 and 26 had received two doses of the MenACWY control vaccine. Trial participants were enrolled by age into subgroups of 18-55, 56-69 and 70-plus years, and about 150, 27 and 61 TCR-sequenced participants, respectively, were included in these subgroups.

Findings and caveats that apply to the study as a whole: Conclusions about previously exposed vaccinees are limited, since just five to seven AZD1222 recipients were seropositive for SARS-CoV-2 at baseline. After two AZD1222 doses, both the breadth and the depth of spike-specific TCRs were significantly higher than at day 0 and than in MenACWY recipients. In the small 56-69-year group, the increase in depth fell short of significance, most likely because of low power. The vaccine-associated CD4 TCRs covered the entire spike protein, and the dominant responses fell in regions 160-218 and 743-854. Nearly half of unique spike-specific TCRs reportedly recognized epitopes outside regions mutated in the B.1.351 and B.1.1.7 variants. Participants were mostly white British and included more females than males, and it was suggested by the authors that clonal diversity may have been underestimated. Because no day 14 peak-response samples were available, repertoires were characterized only after the peak T cell response.

The V and J ends are trimmed by 3 bases and 2 bases, leaving 9 bases between them. The germline V gene (reference sequence) provides CDR1 MNHEY and CDR2 SMNVEV. The CDR3 spans 14 residues, from the cysteine through the phenylalanine. Only CDR3 DNA is held: 42 bases, read in frame from base 1. This sequence was found in an adult in good health. The chain uses TRBV27 and TRBJ2-3, with no confidently assigned D gene. The sequencing here drew on peripheral blood, taken on day 0 of AZD1222 vaccination. The encoded CDR3 is CASSFGQNTDTQYF. DNA sequence: TGTGCCAGCAGTTTCGGTCAAAACACAGATACGCAGTATTTT.